This T cell receptor (beta chain) derives from a study of CD8+ T cells in alopecia areata. Study-level results: Researchers report lesional scalp, most notably alopecia totalis/universalis, outstripped normal scalp in clonality. Mouse data revealed clearer TCR sharing than patient data did, a gap possibly tied to HLA.

As the sequencing template, cDNA was produced by extracting RNA and reverse transcribing it. Profiling relied on immunoSEQ multiplex PCR, and the TCRdb table lists in-frame clones only, not all of them. The sample lists tens of thousands of clones, about 51% seen once, with around 5.7% in the top ten. Samples from alopecia areata patients were lesional scalp punch biopsies and peripheral blood. Sorting of CD4+ and CD8+ T cells was performed on PBMCs. The CDR3 loop spans 15 amino acids. Germline V gives CDR1 SGDLS, CDR2 YYNGEE. The V end was cut by 0 bases, the J end by 2 bases, with 12 bases between. In its sample, this clone was seen a few times. Antigen specificity is unknown.

This receptor was taken from a human donor with alopecia areata. The V call is TRBV9, the J call TRBJ2-7; D is perhaps TRBD2 (6 bases). The material sequenced was NKG2D-high CD8+ T cells sorted from blood. The CDR3 sequence: CASSVGLGGTYEQYF. The DNA of the CDR3 is TGTGCCAGCAGCGTAGGTCTTGGCGGGACCTACGAGCAGTACTTC.